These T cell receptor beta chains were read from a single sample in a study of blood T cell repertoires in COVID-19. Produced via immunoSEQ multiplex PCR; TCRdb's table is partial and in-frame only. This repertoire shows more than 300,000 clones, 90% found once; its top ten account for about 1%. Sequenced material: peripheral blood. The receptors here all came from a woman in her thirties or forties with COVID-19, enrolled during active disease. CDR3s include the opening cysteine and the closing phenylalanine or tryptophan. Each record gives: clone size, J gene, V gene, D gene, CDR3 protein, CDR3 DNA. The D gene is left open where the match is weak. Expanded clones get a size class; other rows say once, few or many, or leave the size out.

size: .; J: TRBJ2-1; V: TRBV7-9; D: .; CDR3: CAMGGYNEQFF; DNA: TGTGCCATGGGGGGTTACAATGAGCAGTTCTTC
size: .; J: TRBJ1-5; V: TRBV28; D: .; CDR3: CASSLPGSNQPQHF; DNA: TGTGCCAGCAGTTTGCCAGGGTCCAATCAGCCCCAGCATTTT
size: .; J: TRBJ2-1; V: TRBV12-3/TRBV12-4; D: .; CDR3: CAGRRGTNEQFF; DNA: TGTGCCGGACGCAGGGGAACTAATGAGCAGTTCTTC
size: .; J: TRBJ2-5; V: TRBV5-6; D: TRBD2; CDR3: CASSLVVGSGPQETQYF; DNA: TGTGCCAGCAGCTTGGTAGTTGGTAGCGGGCCTCAAGAGACCCAGTACTTC
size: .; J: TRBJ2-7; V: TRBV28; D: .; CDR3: CASSPGQNYEQYF; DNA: TGTGCCAGCAGTCCCGGACAGAACTACGAGCAGTACTTC
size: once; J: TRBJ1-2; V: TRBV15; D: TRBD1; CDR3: CATTLGQGNYGYTF; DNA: TGTGCCACCACCCTAGGACAGGGCAACTATGGCTACACCTTC
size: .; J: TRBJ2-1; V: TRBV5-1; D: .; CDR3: CASSLDRGGAYNEQFF; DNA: TGCGCCAGCAGCTTGGACCGAGGGGGGGCCTACAATGAGCAGTTCTTC
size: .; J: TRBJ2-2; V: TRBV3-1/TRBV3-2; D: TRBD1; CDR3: CASSQWGEVTGGPGELFF; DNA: TGTGCCAGCAGCCAATGGGGAGAGGTGACAGGGGGCCCCGGGGAGCTGTTTTTT
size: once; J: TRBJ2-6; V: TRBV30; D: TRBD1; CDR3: CAWRRTGANSGANVLTF; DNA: TGTGCCTGGAGAAGGACAGGGGCCAACTCTGGGGCCAACGTCCTGACTTTC
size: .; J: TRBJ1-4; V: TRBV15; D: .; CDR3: CATSRVDRGSEKLFF; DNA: TGTGCCACCAGCAGAGTCGACCGAGGCAGTGAAAAACTGTTTTTT
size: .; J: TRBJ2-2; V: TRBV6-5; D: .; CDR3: CASSRRAGELFF; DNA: TGTGCCAGCAGCCGGAGGGCCGGGGAGCTGTTTTTT
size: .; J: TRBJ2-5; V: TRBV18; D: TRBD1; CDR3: CASSPRTGGGFETQYF; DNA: TGTGCCAGCTCACCGCGGACAGGGGGCGGCTTTGAGACCCAGTACTTC
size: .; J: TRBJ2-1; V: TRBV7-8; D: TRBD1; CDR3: CASSWDRDHEQFF; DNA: TGTGCCAGCAGCTGGGACAGGGACCATGAGCAGTTCTTC
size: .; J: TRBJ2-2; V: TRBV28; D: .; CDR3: CASRSYGGLNTGELFF; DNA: TGTGCCAGCCGATCGTACGGGGGGCTCAACACCGGGGAGCTGTTTTTT
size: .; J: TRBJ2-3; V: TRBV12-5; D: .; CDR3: CASGSGRGKTDTQYF; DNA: TGTGCTAGTGGATCCGGAAGGGGGAAAACAGATACGCAGTATTTT
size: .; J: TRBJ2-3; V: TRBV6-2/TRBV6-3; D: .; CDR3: CASSYYSGSTDTQYF; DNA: TGTGCCAGCAGTTACTATAGCGGAAGCACAGATACGCAGTATTTT
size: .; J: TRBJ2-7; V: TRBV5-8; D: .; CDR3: CASSLYRVGEQYF; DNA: TGTGCCAGCAGCTTATACAGGGTGGGCGAGCAGTACTTC
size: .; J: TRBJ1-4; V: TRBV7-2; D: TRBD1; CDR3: CASKKGQAHEKLFF; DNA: TGTGCCAGCAAGAAGGGACAGGCTCATGAAAAACTGTTTTTT
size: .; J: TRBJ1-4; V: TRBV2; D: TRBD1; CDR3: CASTQDRVWGTYNEKLFF; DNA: TGTGCCAGCACCCAGGACAGGGTTTGGGGGACCTATAATGAAAAACTGTTTTTT
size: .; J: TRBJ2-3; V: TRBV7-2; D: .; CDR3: CASSLAVLAQTRDTQYF; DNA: TGTGCCAGCAGCTTAGCAGTACTAGCCCAGACCAGGGATACGCAGTATTTT
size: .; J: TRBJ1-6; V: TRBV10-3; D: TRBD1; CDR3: CAIRPTGGNNSPLHF; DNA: TGTGCCATCAGACCGACAGGGGGAAATAATTCACCCCTCCACTTT
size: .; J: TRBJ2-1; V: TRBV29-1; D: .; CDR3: CSVDTGSYNEQFF; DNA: TGCAGCGTTGACACAGGGTCCTACAATGAGCAGTTCTTC
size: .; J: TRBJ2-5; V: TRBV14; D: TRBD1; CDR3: CASSPTGARTQYF; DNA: TGTGCCAGCAGTCCGACAGGGGCGCGGACCCAGTACTTC
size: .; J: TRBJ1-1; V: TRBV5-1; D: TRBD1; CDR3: CASSARGDTEAFF; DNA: TGCGCCAGCAGCGCCAGGGGGGATACTGAAGCTTTCTTT
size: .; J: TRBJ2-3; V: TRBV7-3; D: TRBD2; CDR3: CASSPLAGGTDTQYF; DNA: TGTGCCAGCAGCCCACTAGCGGGAGGCACAGATACGCAGTATTTT
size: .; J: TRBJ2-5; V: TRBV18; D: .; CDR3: CASSPGPGGQETQYF; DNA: TGTGCCAGCTCACCCGGGCCCGGCGGGCAAGAGACCCAGTACTTC
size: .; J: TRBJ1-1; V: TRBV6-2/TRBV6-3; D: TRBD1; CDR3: CASSRIWDSPNTEAFF; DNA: TGTGCCAGCAGCCGAATTTGGGACAGCCCGAACACTGAAGCTTTCTTT
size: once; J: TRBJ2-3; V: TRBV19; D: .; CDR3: CASSIGNRADTQYF; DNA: TGTGCCAGTAGTATAGGAAACAGAGCAGATACGCAGTATTTT